Following are 22 T cell receptor beta chains from one sample sequenced in a study of post-analysis software for immune sequencing data (dated by TCRdb to the mid-2010s). For these receptors, no antigen is known. Results and caveats for the whole study, not just this receptor: Four to six TRBV segments, including TRBV5-6, TRBV5-1 and TRBV20-1, were significantly more frequent in patients than controls.

The library relied on PCR. The sample was run on an Illumina HiSeq 2500. To reduce PCR and sequencing biases, unique molecular identifiers were built into the TCR beta cDNA libraries. TCRdb reprocessing: public reads trimmed at Q25 with fastp, clones called with MiXCR, in-frame beta chains kept. Entries are consolidated by CDR3 protein sequence, retaining the most common genes and DNA. This sample comprises some 370,000 distinct CDR3 sequences, around 37% of them detected only once. The ten largest clones add up to roughly 12% of the sample. Material for sequencing was blood. All receptors derive from a girl aged 10 to 17 with multiple sclerosis.

This clonotype was counted a single time. The V call is TRBV30, the J call TRBJ1-5; TRBD1 is a possible D gene (5 bases). CDR3 length: 13 residues. Trimming took off 0 bases at V and 7 bases at J, with 10 bases between the two ends. Germline CDR1 is GTSNPN and CDR2 is SVGIG (reference sequence). The CDR3 spells CAWSVFGDQPQHF. CDR3 DNA sequence: TGTGCCTGGAGTGTGTTCGGGGACCAGCCCCAGCATTTT.

This clonotype was counted between two and nine times. The chain combines TRBV6-5 with TRBJ1-1; D gene unclear. This CDR3 has 14 residues. Germline V lookup: CDR1 MNHEY, CDR2 SVGAGI. Between the trimmed V and J ends, which lost 0 bases and 0 bases, there was a span of 5 bases. The chain's CDR3 is CASSYSGLNTEAFF. Written as DNA, the CDR3 is TGTGCCAGCAGTTACTCTGGTTTGAACACTGAAGCTTTCTTT.

This clonotype has ten or more counts. The genes are TRBV20-1 and TRBJ2-7; D unclear. The germline V gene encodes CDR1 DFQATT and CDR2 SNEGSKA (reference sequence). Trimming removed 5 bases from V and 1 base from J, with 12 bases in between. The CDR3 consists of 13 residues. The CDR3 nucleotides are TGCAGTGCTCGGCCCCATCGTTCCTACGAGCAGTACTTC. It is translated as CSARPHRSYEQYF.

This clonotype appeared a few times. The chain uses TRBV4-1 and TRBJ1-4; TRBD1 is a possible D gene (5 bases). The CDR3 runs 14 residues. The germline V gene has CDR1 MGHRA and CDR2 YSYEKL. V dropped 4 bases and J dropped 6 bases, with 12 bases sitting between them. DNA of the CDR3: TGCGCCAGCAGCCTGGGACTGCAGGATGAAAAACTGTTTTTT. This sequence encodes CASSLGLQDEKLFF.

A few counts support this clonotype. J is TRBJ2-1 and V is TRBV4-1, with 8 bases that match TRBD2. Germline V gives CDR1 MGHRA, CDR2 YSYEKL. The CDR3 loop spans 18 amino acids. The junction had 15 bases not matched to a gene; V was cut back by 1 base and J by 7 bases. The CDR3 coding sequence is TGCGCCAGCAGCCAAGTCGCCTCAGGTGCGGGGGGATGGAATGAGCAGTTCTTC. Residues: CASSQVASGAGGWNEQFF.

CDR3 residues: CASSFAGLLYTEAFF. In nucleotides, the CDR3 is TGCGCCAGCAGCTTTGCAGGGCTTCTTTACACTGAAGCTTTCTTT. The V and J genes are TRBV5-1 and TRBJ1-1; a weak D match, TRBD1 (5 bases). The CDR3 consists of 15 residues. Trimming shortened V by 2 bases and J by 3 bases, and 14 bases separated the two germline ends. Germline values: CDR1 SGHRS, CDR2 YFSETQ.

V usage is TRBV12-3 or TRBV12-4 and J usage is TRBJ1-6; TRBD1 might be the D (6 bases). This CDR3 contains 14 residues. The V end was cut by 2 bases, the J end by 8 bases, with 10 bases between. The chain's CDR3 is CASSLTGRYSPLHF. Here the CDR3 DNA reads TGTGCCAGCAGTTTAACAGGGAGGTATTCACCCCTCCACTTT.

V is TRBV7-9 and J is TRBJ2-3; 11 nucleotides agree with TRBD1. The CDR3 sequence is 16 residues long. Trimming took 5 bases from V and 3 from J; bases not matched to a gene: 7. Germline V gene data show CDR1 as SEHNR and CDR2 as FQNEAQ (reference sequence). CDR3 bases: TGTGCCAGCAGCATACGGACAGGGGGCGGAACAGATACGCAGTATTTT. Its translation: CASSIRTGGGTDTQYF.

J is TRBJ1-1 and V is TRBV5-6; D might be TRBD1 (6 bases). V was trimmed by 3 bases and J by 10 bases, leaving 16 bases between them. Germline V gene lookup returns CDR1 SGHDT and CDR2 YYEEEE. The CDR3 extends over 13 amino acids. The CDR3 is CASSYTTGFRAFF. DNA for the CDR3: TGTGCCAGCAGCTATACAACAGGGTTCCGAGCTTTCTTT.

The rearrangement uses TRBV4-1 and TRBJ2-4; 14 bases are shared with TRBD2. Germline values: CDR1 MGHRA, CDR2 YSYEKL. The CDR3 contains 17 residues. V lost 3 bases to trimming and J lost 5 bases; unmatched junction nucleotides: 6. CDR3 protein: CASSQEGLAGGQNIQYF. The CDR3 nucleotides are TGCGCCAGCAGCCAGGAAGGACTAGCGGGGGGTCAAAACATTCAGTACTTC.

This clonotype is a singleton in its sample. The V and J genes are TRBV7-9 and TRBJ2-1; D is unclear. The CDR3 spans 12 residues. CDR1 SEHNR and CDR2 FQNEAQ come from the germline V gene (reference sequence). Trimming stripped 5 bases from V and 8 bases from J, with 10 bases between. The CDR3: CASSREVDEQFF. In nucleotides, the CDR3 is TGTGCCAGCAGCAGAGAGGTGGATGAGCAGTTCTTC.

The chain combines TRBV28 with TRBJ2-7; 9 nucleotides match TRBD2. The V gene's germline CDR1 is MDHEN and CDR2 SYDVKM. This CDR3 has 16 residues. J gave up 0 bases and V 6 bases, and 9 bases lay outside the gene matches. CDR3 sequence reads: CASRTWRGGPSYEQYF. CDR3 nucleotides: TGTGCCAGCAGGACTTGGCGGGGGGGTCCCTCCTACGAGCAGTACTTC.

This clonotype was recorded a few times. The chain has TRBV20-1 and TRBJ2-1; D remains unclear. The germline gives CDR1 DFQATT, CDR2 SNEGSKA (reference sequence). This CDR3 has 13 residues. V gave up 5 bases and J gave up 9 bases, with 17 bases separating them. In DNA form, the CDR3 reads TGCAGTGCTCCGTCCGCGACGCGCGGTGAGCAGTTCTTC. Translation: CSAPSATRGEQFF.

There are a few counts of this clonotype. The chain carries TRBV6-6 and TRBJ2-3, with D perhaps TRBD2 (6 bases). The CDR3 extends over 15 amino acids. V lost 6 bases, J lost 6 bases, and 19 bases lay in between. Germline CDR1 and CDR2: MNHNY and SVGAGI (reference sequence). Here the CDR3 reads CASSWDLALMDTQYF. CDR3 coding DNA: TGTGCCAGCAGCTGGGACTTAGCATTGATGGATACGCAGTATTTT.

The chain carries TRBV7-9 and TRBJ2-7; D may correspond to TRBD1 or TRBD2 (5 bases each). V shed 3 bases and J shed 0 bases, with 12 bases lying between them. Looked up from germline, CDR1 is SEHNR and CDR2 is FQNEAQ (reference sequence). The CDR3 sequence is 15 residues long. CDR3 nucleotides: TGTGCCAGCAGCTTTGGGGCCGGGACCTCCTACGAGCAGTACTTC. It is translated as CASSFGAGTSYEQYF.

The chain carries TRBV20-1 and TRBJ2-7, with 10 bases matching TRBD2. This CDR3 spans 14 amino acids. CDR1 DFQATT and CDR2 SNEGSKA come from the germline V gene (reference sequence). The V and J ends lost 1 base and 6 bases, in that order; junction bases with no gene match: 6. This CDR3 is CSARGGSGGSEQYF. The CDR3 DNA sequence: TGCAGTGCTAGAGGGGGTAGCGGGGGGAGCGAGCAGTACTTC.

DNA of the CDR3: TGTGCCAGCAGTACGGGACAGCCTTCAACTAATGAAAAACTGTTTTTT. This sequence encodes CASSTGQPSTNEKLFF. This chain uses TRBV27 with TRBJ1-4; 7 nucleotides line up with TRBD1. V lost 5 bases and J lost 0; bases outside the gene matches: 6. The length of the CDR3 is 16 residues. Germline V CDR1 and CDR2: MNHEY, SMNVEV (reference sequence).

Many counts were recorded for this clonotype. V and J are TRBV12-3 or TRBV12-4 and TRBJ2-1; D is tentatively TRBD1 or TRBD2 (5 bases each). Between the trimmed V and J ends, which lost 1 base and 1 base, there was a span of 5 bases. CDR3 length: 14 amino acids. The DNA for the CDR3 is TGTGCCAGCAGTTTAGGGGGGTCCTACAATGAGCAGTTCTTC. Translated: CASSLGGSYNEQFF.

This clonotype was seen repeatedly, ten times or more. The V and J genes are TRBV10-2 and TRBJ2-7; 11 nucleotides match TRBD2. The CDR3 has 17 amino acids. Germline CDR1 WSHSY, CDR2 SAAADI. The V and J ends lost 2 bases and 5 bases, in that order; junction bases with no gene match: 11. CDR3 nucleotide sequence: TGCGCCAGCAGTGAGCACGGGCCGGGACTAGCGGATAACGAGCAGTACTTC. Translated: CASSEHGPGLADNEQYF.

In this sample, this clonotype turned up many times. The chain combines TRBV7-2 with TRBJ2-1, with 8 nucleotides matching TRBD2. The CDR3 length is 16 residues. Germline values: CDR1 SGHTA, CDR2 FQGNSA. V gave up 1 base and J gave up 4 bases; unmatched junction bases: 6. CDR3 coding DNA: TGTGCCAGCAGCTTAGTTGCGGGGGGATCTTACAATGAGCAGTTCTTC. Translation gives CASSLVAGGSYNEQFF.

The chain uses TRBV6-5 and TRBJ2-2; D remains ambiguous. Germline V CDR1 and CDR2: MNHEY, SVGAGI. Deletions cut 2 bases from V and 5 bases from J, with 9 bases between. The CDR3 is 14 amino acids. The CDR3 DNA reads TGTGCCAGCAGTTACGGCGGACGGACCGGGGAGCTGTTTTTT. This sequence encodes CASSYGGRTGELFF.

CDR3 nucleotide sequence: TGTGCCAGCAGCCCCTTGTTAGTAGGAAATGGCTACACCTTC. Protein product: CASSPLLVGNGYTF. This sequence joins TRBV12-3 or TRBV12-4 and TRBJ1-2; no definite D call. The CDR3 length is 14 residues. The germline V and J ends were trimmed by 6 bases and 6 bases, with 17 bases remaining between them.